Listed below are T cell receptor beta chains from one sample, sequenced in a study of cytomegalovirus exposure and HLA in healthy donors. Profiling relied on immunoSEQ multiplex PCR, and the TCRdb table lists in-frame clones only, not all of them. The table shows 90,000 to 110,000 clones, with around 70% occurring only once. The sequencing sample was made of PBMCs. The receptors derive from a man aged 25 to 40 in good health and CMV-seronegative. The CDR3 runs from the conserved cysteine through the conserved F or W. The D gene is left open where the match is weak. Size is omitted from some rows. Given values are once, few, many or a class for expanded clones.

>NA|TRBD1|TRBJ1-1|TRBV7-9
CASSLTGTGTEAFF
TGTGCCAGCAGCTTGACAGGGACTGGGACTGAAGCTTTCTTT
>NA|NA|TRBJ1-6|TRBV5-3
CARSTARTDYNSPLHF
TGTGCCAGAAGCACGGCGCGGACAGATTATAATTCACCCCTCCACTTT
>NA|NA|TRBJ2-5|TRBV2
CASSRTGEETQYF
TGTGCCAGCAGTAGGACGGGAGAAGAGACCCAGTACTTC
>NA|NA|TRBJ1-1|TRBV30
CAWSSREPAFF
TGTGCCTGGAGTAGCCGGGAACCCGCTTTCTTT
>NA|NA|TRBJ1-1|TRBV30
CAWDGQLNTEAFF
TGTGCCTGGGATGGACAGTTGAACACTGAAGCTTTCTTT
>NA|TRBD1|TRBJ1-1|TRBV5-6
CASSFLQGRTEAFF
TGTGCCAGCAGCTTCCTACAGGGGCGTACTGAAGCTTTCTTT
>NA|TRBD2|TRBJ2-1|TRBV28
CASSSPSTSGSSYNEQFF
TGTGCCAGCAGTTCCCCCTCGACTAGCGGAAGCTCCTACAATGAGCAGTTCTTC
>NA|NA|TRBJ2-7|TRBV5-5
CASSLVTELEQYF
TGTGCCAGCAGCTTGGTGACAGAACTCGAGCAGTACTTC
>once|TRBD1|TRBJ2-7|TRBV5-1
CASSPGTGTSYEQYF
TGCGCCAGCAGCCCGGGGACAGGGACGTCCTACGAGCAGTACTTC
>few|NA|TRBJ2-7|TRBV12-5
CASGLVQVFSYEQYF
TGTGCTAGTGGTTTGGTGCAGGTATTCTCCTACGAGCAGTACTTC
>NA|NA|TRBJ1-5|TRBV19
CASSIAPGKVGSNQPQHF
TGTGCCAGTAGTATAGCCCCAGGGAAGGTGGGTAGCAATCAGCCCCAGCATTTT
>NA|NA|TRBJ2-5|TRBV20-1
CSANRVWAQYF
TGCAGCGCTAACAGGGTATGGGCCCAGTACTTC
>few|TRBD1|TRBJ1-1|TRBV29-1
CSVKQGAQTEAFF
TGCAGCGTTAAACAGGGGGCGCAGACTGAAGCTTTCTTT
>NA|TRBD2|TRBJ2-2|TRBV6-6
CASSLAGDAGELFF
TGTGCCAGCAGTTTAGCGGGAGATGCCGGGGAGCTGTTTTTT
>few|TRBD2|TRBJ2-3|TRBV5-1
CASSLSGGRSTDTQYF
TGCGCCAGCAGCTTGTCTGGCGGGAGATCCACAGATACGCAGTATTTT
>NA|NA|TRBJ2-7|TRBV7-9
CASSPGTRDYEQYF
TGTGCCAGCAGCCCCGGGACTCGTGACTACGAGCAGTACTTC
>NA|NA|TRBJ2-3|TRBV4-3
CASSQDGGAGDTQYF
TGCGCCAGCAGCCAAGATGGGGGGGCCGGGGATACGCAGTATTTT
>NA|TRBD2|TRBJ2-1|TRBV27
CASSRLAGGYNEQFF
TGTGCCAGCAGCCGTCTAGCGGGAGGTTACAATGAGCAGTTCTTC
>NA|NA|TRBJ1-2|TRBV7-2
CASRGQGGGYTF
TGTGCCAGCAGGGGGCAGGGTGGTGGCTACACCTTC
>few|NA|TRBJ1-1|TRBV28
CASSSPPSVGAFF
TGTGCCAGCAGTTCCCCTCCCTCCGTCGGAGCTTTCTTT
>NA|NA|TRBJ2-2|TRBV7-9
CASSGIGGPGTGELFF
TGTGCCAGCAGCGGAATTGGAGGGCCCGGAACCGGGGAGCTGTTTTTT
>NA|TRBD2|TRBJ2-1|TRBV5-6
CASSPTGTSGRNEQFF
TGTGCCAGCAGCCCTACAGGGACTAGCGGGAGGAATGAGCAGTTCTTC
>few|TRBD2|TRBJ2-3|TRBV11-2
CASSLLAGGTDTQYF
TGTGCCAGCAGCTTACTAGCGGGAGGCACAGATACGCAGTATTTT
>NA|NA|TRBJ1-5|TRBV9
CASSVGSGTNQPQHF
TGTGCCAGCAGCGTAGGATCTGGGACTAATCAGCCCCAGCATTTT
>NA|TRBD1|TRBJ1-4|TRBV6-6
CASNPRQGTSEKLFF
TGTGCCAGCAACCCTAGACAGGGAACAAGCGAAAAACTGTTTTTT
>NA|NA|TRBJ1-2|TRBV2
CASKSGGLEGYTF
TGTGCCAGCAAATCGGGAGGGCTAGAGGGCTACACCTTC
>NA|NA|TRBJ1-1|TRBV6-5
CASSYSGAVTEAFF
TGTGCCAGCAGTTACTCGGGGGCGGTCACTGAAGCTTTCTTT
>NA|NA|TRBJ1-5|TRBV15
CATAGASNQPQHF
TGTGCCACTGCGGGGGCGAGCAATCAGCCCCAGCATTTT
>NA|NA|TRBJ1-1|TRBV7-8
CASSRREGNTEAFF
TGTGCCAGCAGTCGAAGGGAGGGAAACACTGAAGCTTTCTTT
>NA|TRBD1|TRBJ2-4|TRBV5-6
CASSSPGQGKNSQYF
TGTGCCAGCAGCTCCCCGGGACAGGGCAAAAACAGTCAGTACTTC
>few|NA|TRBJ2-7|TRBV29-1
CSAGDYEQYF
TGCAGCGCGGGGGACTACGAGCAGTACTTC
>NA|TRBD1|TRBJ1-2|TRBV11-1
CASSFGTGAYSYTF
TGTGCCAGCAGCTTCGGGACAGGGGCCTATAGCTACACCTTC
>NA|TRBD1|TRBJ1-4|TRBV16
CASSTGQGINEKLFF
TGTGCCAGCAGCACGGGACAGGGAATTAATGAAAAACTGTTTTTT
>NA|TRBD2|TRBJ2-7|TRBV11-2
CASSFSLAGEGYEQYF
TGTGCCAGCAGCTTTTCCCTAGCGGGAGAGGGCTACGAGCAGTACTTC
>NA|NA|TRBJ2-2|TRBV19
CASKDGQLANTGELFF
TGTGCCAGTAAGGATGGGCAACTCGCGAACACCGGGGAGCTGTTTTTT
>NA|NA|TRBJ1-1|TRBV2
CASQEGSTEAFF
TGTGCCAGCCAGGAGGGGAGCACTGAAGCTTTCTTT
>NA|NA|TRBJ1-1|TRBV2
CASATDVNTEAFF
TGTGCCAGCGCGACAGATGTGAACACTGAAGCTTTCTTT
>NA|TRBD1|TRBJ1-5|TRBV2
CASEPGQGKISNQPQHF
TGTGCCAGCGAGCCGGGACAGGGAAAGATTAGCAATCAGCCCCAGCATTTT
>NA|TRBD2|TRBJ2-1|TRBV5-1
CASSFSGSSYNEQFF
TGCGCCAGCAGCTTTAGCGGGAGCTCCTACAATGAGCAGTTCTTC
>NA|TRBD1|TRBJ1-2|TRBV5-1
CASSPDRGLGYTF
TGCGCCAGCAGCCCGGACAGGGGGCTAGGCTACACCTTC
>NA|TRBD1|TRBJ2-7|TRBV2
CASSEAAGTVYEQYF
TGTGCCAGCAGTGAAGCGGCCGGGACAGTCTACGAGCAGTACTTC
>NA|NA|TRBJ1-2|TRBV7-9
CASSYRDQVHGYTF
TGTGCCAGCAGCTACCGGGATCAGGTACATGGCTACACCTTC
>NA|TRBD2|TRBJ2-7|TRBV4-2
CASSQVGGEQYF
TGTGCCAGCAGCCAAGTCGGGGGGGAGCAGTACTTC
>few|NA|TRBJ1-5|TRBV21-1
CASSKREPTNQPQHF
TGTGCCAGCAGCAAACGGGAGCCAACCAATCAGCCCCAGCATTTT
>NA|NA|TRBJ2-7|TRBV28
CASSSNRVDEQYF
TGTGCCAGCAGTTCGAACAGGGTAGACGAGCAGTACTTC
>NA|NA|TRBJ1-1|TRBV6-5
CASRRGGTNTEAFF
TGTGCCAGCAGGCGGGGGGGGACGAACACTGAAGCTTTCTTT
>few|NA|TRBJ2-7|TRBV11-2
CASSSLTAGPTYEQYF
TGTGCCAGCAGCTCCCTCACAGCGGGTCCAACCTACGAGCAGTACTTC
>NA|TRBD1|TRBJ1-2|TRBV5-4
CASSLDPGGYGYTF
TGTGCCAGCAGCTTGGACCCAGGGGGCTATGGCTACACCTTC
>NA|NA|TRBJ2-2|TRBV7-2
CASRTEMIFTGELFF
TGTGCCAGCAGAACAGAAATGATATTCACCGGGGAGCTGTTTTTT
>NA|TRBD2|TRBJ2-3|TRBV11-2
CASSFQTSGSYTQYF
TGTGCCAGCAGCTTCCAGACTAGCGGGAGTTATACGCAGTATTTT